The 8 T cell receptor beta chains below all came from one sample that was sequenced in a study of vaccination effects on CD4 cells after COVID-19. Isolation of CD4+ T cells took place after about ten days of culture. Vaccine administered to participants consisted of two doses of either BNT162b2 or mRNA-1273. The antigens these receptors bind are not known. TCRdb's copy holds only in-frame clones and misses some; the assay was immunoSEQ multiplex PCR. The profile shows more than 60,000 clones, about 74% of them singletons. The material was CD4+ T cells from PBMCs cultured without peptide, obtained after COVID-19 vaccination. The receptors were gathered from a human donor who received a COVID-19 vaccine.

This sequence joins TRBV6-2 or TRBV6-3 and TRBJ2-7, with 8 positions matching TRBD1. J lost 5 bases, V lost 6 bases, and 9 bases had no gene match. This CDR3 comprises 14 residues. Germline CDR1 reads MNHEY; CDR2 reads SVGEGT. CDR3 bases: TGTGCCAGCAGCCGCGGACAGGGATCCCACGAGCAGTACGTC. Its protein product is CASSRGQGSHEQYV.

The chain joins TRBV24-1 to TRBJ2-1; the D gene could be TRBD1 or TRBD2 (6 bases each). The CDR3 has 16 residues. Germline CDR1 KGHDR, CDR2 SFDVKD. V lost 3 bases, J lost 0 bases, and 11 bases lay in between. As DNA, the CDR3 is TGTGCCACCAGTGATGGGGGGACAAGCTCCTACAATGAGCAGTTCTTC. Its protein product is CATSDGGTSSYNEQFF.

In this sample, this clone turned up a few times. The J gene is TRBJ2-1, the V gene TRBV10-1, with D tentatively TRBD2 (6 bases). The V end was cut by 4 bases, the J end by 1 base, with 8 bases between. The germline V gene has CDR1 WNHNN and CDR2 SYGVQD (reference sequence). The CDR3 sequence is 14 residues long. The CDR3 nucleotides are TGCGCCAGCAGTGGGGACTTGTCCTACAATGAGCAGTTCTTC. It encodes CASSGDLSYNEQFF.

The chain couples TRBV10-3 to TRBJ1-2; 9 nucleotides match TRBD1. The germline gives CDR1 ENHRY, CDR2 SYGVKD. This CDR3 comprises 15 residues. Trimming removed 3 bases from V and 4 bases from J; junction bases left unmatched: 6. The CDR3 loop is CAISDLDRGRYGYTF. The CDR3, as DNA: TGTGCCATCAGTGACCTGGACAGGGGACGCTATGGCTACACCTTC.

The rearrangement links TRBV3-1 (or the pseudogene TRBV3-2) to TRBJ2-6; possibly TRBD1 for D (5 bases). Germline V gene data show CDR1 as LGHDT and CDR2 as YNNKEL (reference sequence). Deletions cut 3 bases from V and 1 base from J, with 10 bases between. The CDR3 totals 16 residues. In DNA form, the CDR3 reads TGTGCCAGCAGCCACAGACCAGGGTCTGGGGCCAACGTCCTGACTTTC. It translates to CASSHRPGSGANVLTF.

The J gene is TRBJ1-5, the V gene TRBV11-2; the match to TRBD1 covers 9 bases. Germline assignment: CDR1 SGHAT and CDR2 FQNNGV. The CDR3 is made up of 14 amino acids. V was pared by 3 bases and J by 5 bases, with 2 bases of the junction left unmatched. CDR3: CASSLTGGDQPQHF. As DNA, the CDR3 is TGTGCCAGCAGCTTGACAGGGGGAGATCAGCCCCAGCATTTT.

The chain is built from TRBV29-1 and TRBJ1-2; D call uncertain. Trimming pared 4 bases from V and 5 bases from J, leaving 20 bases between. CDR1 and CDR2 from the germline V gene are SQVTM and ANQGSEA. The length of the CDR3 is 15 residues. CDR3 in amino acids: CSVGPRVGPSYGYTF. CDR3 sequence (DNA): TGCAGCGTTGGTCCGCGAGTAGGTCCTTCTTATGGCTACACCTTC.

The chain is built from TRBV3-1 (or the pseudogene TRBV3-2) and TRBJ1-2; D is possibly TRBD1 (6 bases). The V end was cut by 2 bases, the J end by 8 bases, with 15 bases between. This CDR3 spans 14 amino acids. Germline-derived CDR1 and CDR2 are LGHDT and YNNKEL (reference sequence). Written as DNA, the CDR3 is TGTGCCAGCAGCCAAAAAGGGGGGGCATGGGGCTACACCTTC. It is translated as CASSQKGGAWGYTF.